The rows below give T cell receptor beta chains drawn from one sample of a study of tumor-infiltrating lymphocytes in glioblastoma multiforme. Each CDR3 protein is one row after TCRdb ran MiXCR on the multiplex PCR reads. The sample includes around 10,000 distinct CDR3 sequences, approximately 71% of them seen just once. What was sequenced was brain tumor tissue. These receptors all stem from a male donor with glioblastoma. The CDR3 runs from the conserved cysteine through the conserved F or W. A D gene is named only where the DNA matches it firmly. Expanded clones are given a class, and other clones once, few, many or no size at all.

TRBV10-3	.	TRBJ2-7	.	TGTGCCGGGCGTCACGTTTTGGCGTACGAGCAGTACTTC	CAGRHVLAYEQYF
TRBV20-1	.	TRBJ2-7	.	TGCAATGCTAGCATGGCGTCGGGACACTACGAGCAGTACTTC	CNASMASGHYEQYF
TRBV29-1	.	TRBJ1-6	TRBD1	TGCAGCGTTGCAGGGGACAGAGAATCACCCCCCCACTTT	CSVAGDRESPPHF
TRBV5-6	medium-sized	TRBJ2-2	TRBD1	TGTGCCAGCAGCTTGGCGGACAGGTTCGACACCGGGGAGCTGTTTTTT	CASSLADRFDTGELFF
TRBV6-5	.	TRBJ2-2	TRBD1	TGTGCCAGCGAGGACACAGGGGACAACACCGGGGAGCTGTTTTTT	CASEDTGDNTGELFF
TRBV29-1	.	TRBJ2-7	.	TGCAGCGCCGGTGGTAACTCCTACGAGCAGTACTTC	CSAGGNSYEQYF
TRBV5-4	.	TRBJ2-7	.	TGTGCCAGCAGCCCTGAACAGGGAACCCAAGAGCAGTACTTC	CASSPEQGTQEQYF
TRBV13	.	TRBJ2-7	.	TGTGCCAGCTTTATGCAGGGCGGGTACGAGCAGTATTTC	CASFMQGGYEQYF
TRBV20-1	medium-sized	TRBJ1-5	.	TGCAGTGCTGGCCGGAACGTTCAGCCCCAGCATTTT	CSAGRNVQPQHF
TRBV11-1	few	TRBJ2-7	TRBD2	TGTGCCAGCAGCGAACCGGGACTAGGTGGCGAGCAGTACTTC	CASSEPGLGGEQYF
TRBV6-2/TRBV6-3	.	TRBJ2-2	TRBD1	TGTGCCAGCAGTTACTCGAAGGGGGCCAACACCGGGGAGCTGTTTTTT	CASSYSKGANTGELFF
TRBV20-1	.	TRBJ2-1	TRBD2	TGCAGTGCTAATCGACCCGAACTAGCGGGAATGAATGAGCAGTTCTTC	CSANRPELAGMNEQFF
TRBV11-2	.	TRBJ2-2	TRBD2	TGTGTCAGCAGCTTAAGGCTAGCGGAGAACACCGGGGAGCTGTTTTTT	CVSSLRLAENTGELFF
TRBV7-9	many	TRBJ2-1	TRBD1	TGTGCCAGCAGCCCCAACCCGGGGACAGGGATCAATGAGCAGTTCTTC	CASSPNPGTGINEQFF
TRBV11-2	.	TRBJ2-5	.	TGTGCCGGCAGCTCAGGGTACTTAACCCAAGAGACCCAGTACTTC	CAGSSGYLTQETQYF
TRBV14	.	TRBJ1-2	.	TGTGCCAGCAGTCCCGCAGGGTGGAATGGCTACACCTTC	CASSPAGWNGYTF
TRBV11-2	.	TRBJ1-3	.	TGTGCCAGCAGCTTAGGACAGGATGTAATCCGACTCTCTGGAAACACCATATATTTT	CASSLGQDVIRLSGNTIYF
TRBV20-1	.	TRBJ1-2	TRBD1	TGCAGTGCTAGACAGGGGGGCTCAATTAACTATGGCTACACCTTC	CSARQGGSINYGYTF
TRBV11-3	once	TRBJ2-3	TRBD2	TGTGCCAGCAGCCGGGAGGGAATGGGGACACTCACGCAGTATTTT	CASSREGMGTLTQYF
TRBV11-2	.	TRBJ2-1	.	TGTGGCAGCAGTTTAGCAGTAAGAGGGCCTTCGCGCAATGAGCAGTTCTTC	CGSSLAVRGPSRNEQFF
TRBV20-1	.	TRBJ1-4	TRBD1	TGCAGTACTAGATCCGTTGGCCAGGGGGTTGATGAAAAACTGTTTTTT	CSTRSVGQGVDEKLFF
TRBV14	few	TRBJ2-4	.	TGTGCCAGCAGCCAAGTTGGGCCAGCGGAGTATATATTAGCCAAAAACATTCAGTACTTC	CASSQVGPAEYILAKNIQYF
TRBV29-1	few	TRBJ1-6	.	TGCAGCGTTGCCAGAGACGGAGAATCACCCCTCCGCTTT	CSVARDGESPLRF
TRBV4-3	.	TRBJ2-7	.	TGCGCCAGCAGCCCCGCGGAACAGACAGTTGTAACCCACGAGCAGTACTTC	CASSPAEQTVVTHEQYF
TRBV10-3	.	TRBJ2-5	.	TGTGCCATCAATGAGCCGGGGACTGCGTTATTTGAGACCCAGTACTTC	CAINEPGTALFETQYF
TRBV20-1	.	TRBJ2-3	.	TGCAGTGCTAGCCCTGCCAGGACGTTCACAGATACGCAGTATTTT	CSASPARTFTDTQYF
TRBV6-2/TRBV6-3	.	TRBJ1-1	.	TGCGCCACCGCGGGACAACATATAGAGAACACTGAAGCTTTCTTT	CATAGQHIENTEAFF
TRBV4-1	medium-sized	TRBJ2-7	TRBD1	TGCGCCAGCAGCCCCGGACAGGGCAGCTACGAGCAGTACTTC	CASSPGQGSYEQYF
TRBV5-6	few	TRBJ2-1	TRBD2	TGTGCCAGCAGTTTGGTAGCGGGAGGGCCTCGGGAGCAGTCCTTC	CASSLVAGGPREQSF
TRBV11-3	.	TRBJ2-2	TRBD2	TGTATCAGCAGCACCACCTCCAGACTAGCGGGAGAAGCCGGGGAGCTGTTTTTT	CISSTTSRLAGEAGELFF
TRBV4-1	.	TRBJ2-3	.	TGCGCCAGCAGTCGAGCCTTGGGCAGTACTAGCACAGATACGCAATATTTT	CASSRALGSTSTDTQYF
TRBV29-1	.	TRBJ2-2	.	TGCAGCGTCGCGGACTCGAACACCCTGGAGCTGTTTTTT	CSVADSNTLELFF
TRBV6-6	.	TRBJ2-3	TRBD1	TGTGCCTCTAGGACAGGTAGCACAGATACGCAGTATTTT	CASRTGSTDTQYF
TRBV20-1	.	TRBJ2-5	.	TGCAGTGCTAGGGATGAGCAGTGGGCATTTAAAGAGACCCGGTACTTC	CSARDEQWAFKETRYF
TRBV5-1	.	TRBJ1-4	TRBD1	TGCGCCAGCAGGACAGGGGTTGGGACTAATGGAAGACTGTTTTTT	CASRTGVGTNGRLFF
TRBV11-2	.	TRBJ2-3	.	TGTGCCAGCAGCCTATATTGGTCACCAGATACGCTGTATTTT	CASSLYWSPDTLYF
TRBV30	.	TRBJ2-2	.	TGTGCCTGGACGGCTAGCGATATCAGCGAGGAGCTGTTTTTT	CAWTASDISEELFF
TRBV29-1	once	TRBJ2-7	.	TGCAGCGTTGAAGATCAATGGCAGGGGGGTGAGCAGTACTTC	CSVEDQWQGGEQYF
TRBV11-2	once	TRBJ2-1	TRBD2	TGTGCCAGCAGCTCAGGCCAGACTAGCGGGGGGAATGAGCAGTTCTTC	CASSSGQTSGGNEQFF
TRBV20-1	.	TRBJ2-1	.	TGCAGTGCTACCAAGGAGGGGTCCAATGAGCAGTTCTTC	CSATKEGSNEQFF
TRBV29-1	.	TRBJ2-2	.	TGCAGCGTTGCGAGTCCAGGGGGGACCGGGGATCTGTTTTTT	CSVASPGGTGDLFF
TRBV29-1	.	TRBJ2-5	.	TGCAGCGTGGGAGGGGGCACCCAAGAGACCCAGTACTTC	CSVGGGTQETQYF
TRBV12-3/TRBV12-4	large	TRBJ1-1	TRBD1	TGTGCCAGCAGTCCGGGACAGTTGGATGAAGCTTTCTTT	CASSPGQLDEAFF
TRBV6-1	.	TRBJ2-7	.	TGTGCCAGCAGTGAAGACGCCGGGACACCGTCCTACGAGCAGTACTTC	CASSEDAGTPSYEQYF
TRBV11-3	.	TRBJ2-2	.	TGTGCCAGCAGCTTAGACAGCACCGGGGAGCTGTTTTTT	CASSLDSTGELFF
TRBV10-2	.	TRBJ2-1	TRBD2	TGCGCCAGCATGACTAGCGGGAGAGGTAATGAGCAGTTCTTC	CASMTSGRGNEQFF
TRBV6-5	once	TRBJ2-1	.	TGTGCCAGCTGTTACGGGCCGGGCTCCGGTGAGCGGTTCTTC	CASCYGPGSGERFF
TRBV11-1	.	TRBJ1-1	TRBD1	TGTGCCAGCAGCTTCCCGGGGACAGGGGGCACTGATGCTTTCTTT	CASSFPGTGGTDAFF
TRBV11-2	.	TRBJ2-5	.	TGTGTCAGCAGCTTAGGCCCGGGCTTGGAGACCCAGTACTTC	CVSSLGPGLETQYF
TRBV4-1	.	TRBJ1-1	TRBD1	TGCGCCAGCAGCCAAGGGACAGGGGTTATGAACACTGAAGCTTTCTTT	CASSQGTGVMNTEAFF
TRBV11-2	.	TRBJ2-5	TRBD2	TGTGCCAGCGCGTCCTCGCGGCTAGCGGGAGAGACCCAGTACTTC	CASASSRLAGETQYF
TRBV28	.	TRBJ1-1	.	TGTACCGGCAGTTTTCAGGGTTACACTGAAGCTTTCTTT	CTGSFQGYTEAFF
TRBV20-1	.	TRBJ2-7	TRBD1	TGCAGTGCGAAGACAGGGATGTTAAACGAGCAGTATTTC	CSAKTGMLNEQYF
TRBV11-1	.	TRBJ2-2	.	TGTGCCAGCAGCCCGGGGCAGGGTTACACCGGGGAGCTGTTTTTT	CASSPGQGYTGELFF